This TCR beta chain came from a study of cytomegalovirus exposure and HLA in healthy donors. Only a few counts were recorded for this clone. Its target is unknown. The PCR made use of 60 Vbeta and 13 Jbeta primers. Only in-frame clones appear in the TCRdb table, and some are missing; sequencing was by immunoSEQ multiplex PCR. The repertoire includes around 100,000 clones, about 70% of them detected once, and over 4% sits in the top ten. V was clipped by 4 bases and J by 3 bases; unmatched bases: 9. The CDR3 length is 15 residues. Germline V gene sequence: CDR1 SGHDT, CDR2 YYEEEE. Findings and limits, study-wide: The authors reported that TCR beta sequences could predict HLA-A and HLA-B alleles. These predictions were accurate for most subjects in the first cohort. Among the CMV-associated chains, three were confirmed in vitro as specific for CMV antigens.

J is TRBJ1-2 and V is TRBV5-6; 7 positions match TRBD1. This TCR came from a man under 40 in good health and CMV-seropositive. The source material was PBMCs. In DNA, the CDR3 is TGTGCCAGCAGCCGACGGTTGAGGGGGCACTATGGCTACACCTTC. It codes for CASSRRLRGHYGYTF.